The rows below give T cell receptor beta chains drawn from one sample of a study of blood T cell repertoires in COVID-19. Libraries were prepared by immunoSEQ multiplex PCR; TCRdb keeps only in-frame clonotypes and omits some of them. The data show roughly 260,000 clones, 80% to 90% seen once. The sample comprised peripheral blood. The origin of the receptors is a woman between 45 and 60 years old with acute or convalescent COVID-19. Both conserved end residues are part of each CDR3. Each record gives: D gene, J gene, clone size, V gene, CDR3 DNA, CDR3 protein. D genes are given only for firm matches. Clone size is given for some rows only: seen once, a few or many times, or a class if the clone is expanded.

NA	TRBJ2-3	NA	TRBV24-1	TGTGCCACCAGATCAAGCGGGACACTCACAGATACGCAGTATTTT	CATRSSGTLTDTQYF
NA	TRBJ1-2	once	TRBV5-4	TGTGCCAGCAGCACCGGGGGGCGGACGACCTATGGCTACACCTTC	CASSTGGRTTYGYTF
NA	TRBJ2-5	NA	TRBV5-1	TGCGCCAGCAGCACGGGCGCGGGTGCCCAAGAGACCCAGTACTTC	CASSTGAGAQETQYF
NA	TRBJ1-1	NA	TRBV5-1	TGCGCCAGCACAGCCGTAGCAAAGGACAGCTATGAAGCTTTCTTT	CASTAVAKDSYEAFF
TRBD2	TRBJ2-3	NA	TRBV9	TGTGCCAGCAGCGGCGAACGGACTAGCGGGAGGGCCCATTATACGCAGTATTTT	CASSGERTSGRAHYTQYF
TRBD1	TRBJ2-3	NA	TRBV5-1	TGCGCCAGCAGCCCAAGACAGGGGGAGGATACGCAGTATTTT	CASSPRQGEDTQYF
NA	TRBJ1-5	NA	TRBV28	TGTGCCAGCAGTCGGACAGTGAGCAATCAGCCCCAGCATTTT	CASSRTVSNQPQHF
TRBD1	TRBJ1-6	NA	TRBV7-9	TGTGCCAGCAGCTTAGTACAGGGGGCGAGAAATTCACCCCTCCACTTT	CASSLVQGARNSPLHF
NA	TRBJ2-3	NA	TRBV6-4	TGTGCCAGCAGTGACTCAGGGCAGGGCTCAGATACGCAGTATTTT	CASSDSGQGSDTQYF
TRBD2	TRBJ2-3	NA	TRBV7-2	TGTGCCAGCAGCTACCCGACTAGCGGGAGGCAAGATACGCAGTATTTT	CASSYPTSGRQDTQYF
TRBD2	TRBJ2-7	NA	TRBV27	TGTGCCAGCGGAAAGCGGGAGCTCGAGCAGTACTTC	CASGKRELEQYF
TRBD2	TRBJ2-3	NA	TRBV7-3	TGTGCCAGCAGCTCGGGACTAGCGGGAGTGGCAGATACGCAGTATTTT	CASSSGLAGVADTQYF
NA	TRBJ1-1	NA	TRBV6-1	TGTGCCAGCAGGGAACACGGAGGGTCCGCGAACACTGAAGCTTTCTTT	CASREHGGSANTEAFF
TRBD1	TRBJ2-1	NA	TRBV7-2	TGTGCCAGCAGCTTAGTCGGGACAGGGAATCATGAGCAGTTCTTC	CASSLVGTGNHEQFF
TRBD1	TRBJ1-2	NA	TRBV7-2	TGTGCCAGCAGCTTCTCAGGGGGCGCGGACTATGGCTACACCTTC	CASSFSGGADYGYTF
TRBD2	TRBJ2-3	once	TRBV2	TGTGCCAGCACCCCGGGACTAGCGGGAGGGCCAGGTACGCAGTATTTT	CASTPGLAGGPGTQYF
NA	TRBJ2-1	NA	TRBV10-3	TGTGCCATCAGTGAGTCCCGGGAGTTAAGCAATGAGCAGTTCTTC	CAISESRELSNEQFF
NA	TRBJ2-2	NA	TRBV18	TGTGCCAGCTCACCCCCCGGTCGGGGAGCGGGCACCGGGGAGCTGTTTTTT	CASSPPGRGAGTGELFF
TRBD1	TRBJ1-4	NA	TRBV24-1	TGTGCCACCAGTCCGACAGGGCCAAATGAAAAACTGTTTTTT	CATSPTGPNEKLFF
NA	TRBJ1-1	NA	TRBV23-1	TGCGCCAGCAGTCACGGACCGGGGGGCACTGAAGCTTTCTTT	CASSHGPGGTEAFF
TRBD1	TRBJ2-2	NA	TRBV4-1	TGCGCCAGCAGCACGCGCCCCGGACAGGGGGCGGACACCGGGGAGCTGTTTTTT	CASSTRPGQGADTGELFF
NA	TRBJ2-5	NA	TRBV5-1	TGCGCCAGCAGCTTATCGCAAGAGACCCAGTACTTC	CASSLSQETQYF
NA	TRBJ2-7	NA	TRBV15	TGTGCCACCAGCAGAGATTTCATGCGGGAAGATTCCTACGAGCAGTACTTC	CATSRDFMREDSYEQYF
NA	TRBJ1-6	once	TRBV28	TGTGCCAGCAGTCTGTTTCTGAGCTCCTATAATTCACCCCTCCACTTT	CASSLFLSSYNSPLHF
TRBD2	TRBJ2-5	NA	TRBV9	TGTGCCAGCAGCGTAGGACTAGCGTTTCAAGAGACCCAGTACTTC	CASSVGLAFQETQYF
NA	TRBJ1-5	NA	TRBV4-1	TGCGCCAGCAGCCAAGTGCCAGGGAAAATTAGCAATCAGCCCCAGCATTTT	CASSQVPGKISNQPQHF
TRBD1	TRBJ1-4	NA	TRBV10-3	TGTGCCATCAGTGCGGACAGGGATGAAAAACTGTTTTTT	CAISADRDEKLFF
TRBD1	TRBJ1-1	NA	TRBV7-3	TGTGCCAGCAGCCCAATCGGGACAGGGGTTTGGGACACTGAAGCTTTCTTT	CASSPIGTGVWDTEAFF
TRBD2	TRBJ2-1	NA	TRBV5-6	TGTGCCAGCAGCTTGGTTCCGACTAGCTGGTACAATGAGCAGTTCTTC	CASSLVPTSWYNEQFF
TRBD2	TRBJ2-7	NA	TRBV5-1	TGCGCCAGCAGCTTGATCTCGACTAGCCGCGAGCAGTACTTC	CASSLISTSREQYF
TRBD2	TRBJ2-7	NA	TRBV7-8	TGTGCCAGCAGCTTAGACGGGGGGGTCTCCTACGAGCAGTACTTC	CASSLDGGVSYEQYF
TRBD2	TRBJ2-7	NA	TRBV28	TGTGCCAGCGGAATCGGACTCATCGGGACTAGCGCCTCCACGGAGCAGTACTTC	CASGIGLIGTSASTEQYF
NA	TRBJ2-1	once	TRBV1	TGCACCAGCAGCCACAATGTCGGACAGGGGGGAATCAATGAGCAGTTCTTC	CTSSHNVGQGGINEQFF
TRBD1	TRBJ2-3	NA	TRBV9	TGTGCCAGCAGCGTGAGACAGGGCTGGAGCACAGATACGCAGTATTTT	CASSVRQGWSTDTQYF
NA	TRBJ2-3	NA	TRBV30	TGTGCCTGGTCTGTTCAAGCGTTAAGCACAGATACGCAGTATTTT	CAWSVQALSTDTQYF
NA	TRBJ1-5	once	TRBV20-1	TGCAGTGCTAGTACTTTCCAGGGAAATCAGCCCCAGCATTTT	CSASTFQGNQPQHF
TRBD2	TRBJ2-1	NA	TRBV5-4	TGTGCCAGCAGCCCGCCGGGGGCGGGGGGCCTCGATGAGCAGTTCTTC	CASSPPGAGGLDEQFF
NA	TRBJ1-1	NA	TRBV7-9	TGTGCCAGCAGGCGAGGTGACAGTAGGATGAACACTGAAGCTTTCTTT	CASRRGDSRMNTEAFF
TRBD1	TRBJ1-5	NA	TRBV28	TGTGCCAGCATGGACAGGGCGAGGCAGCCCCAGCATTTT	CASMDRARQPQHF
NA	TRBJ1-1	NA	TRBV19	TGTGCCAGTAGTGACAGACCCAGGGGGAACACTGAAGCTTTCTTT	CASSDRPRGNTEAFF
NA	TRBJ2-7	NA	TRBV18	TGTGCCAGCTCACCCGTCGTTGAGAGCTCCTACGAGCAGTACTTC	CASSPVVESSYEQYF
TRBD1	TRBJ1-4	NA	TRBV24-1	TGTGCCACCAGTGACCCGGGACAGAAGAATGAAAAACTGTTTTTT	CATSDPGQKNEKLFF
NA	TRBJ2-2	NA	TRBV28	TGTGCCAGCATTCTTAGCGGGGCCCACAGGGGCGGGGAGCTGTTTTTT	CASILSGAHRGGELFF
TRBD1	TRBJ1-1	NA	TRBV29-1	TGCAGCGGGGGACAGGGGGCGCACACTGAAGCTTTCTTT	CSGGQGAHTEAFF
NA	TRBJ1-1	NA	TRBV10-3	TGTGCCCTTTCCCGAGACAGCCTGAACACTGAAGCTTTCTTT	CALSRDSLNTEAFF
TRBD2	TRBJ2-7	few	TRBV19	TGTGCCAGTAGAACCGGGACTAGCGCAACCTACGAGCAGTACTTC	CASRTGTSATYEQYF
NA	TRBJ2-7	NA	TRBV7-2	TGTGCCAGCAGGGGGCGGACATACGAGCAGTACTTC	CASRGRTYEQYF
TRBD2	TRBJ2-3	NA	TRBV5-1	TGCGCCAGCAGCTTAACTAGCGGGAGGGCAGATACGCAGTATTTT	CASSLTSGRADTQYF
TRBD2	TRBJ2-3	NA	TRBV2	TGTGCCAGCAGTGAACCATATCGGACTAGCGGGAGTGGTAGCACAGATACGCAGTATTTT	CASSEPYRTSGSGSTDTQYF
TRBD2	TRBJ2-1	NA	TRBV4-2	TGTGCCAGCAGCCAAGTCGGTAGCGGGAGTACGTATGAGCAGTTCTTC	CASSQVGSGSTYEQFF
TRBD2	TRBJ2-3	NA	TRBV5-8	TGTGCCAGCAGCTTGGGGACTAGCCGAGACACAGATACGCAGTATTTT	CASSLGTSRDTDTQYF
TRBD1	TRBJ1-1	NA	TRBV10-3	TGTGCCACCAACCCCGCGACAGGGGGCAACACTGAAGCTTTCTTT	CATNPATGGNTEAFF
NA	TRBJ2-3	NA	TRBV7-2	TGTGCCAGCAGTTTTCGCTCGGGAGTACAAGATACGCAGTATTTT	CASSFRSGVQDTQYF
NA	TRBJ1-5	NA	TRBV7-2	TGTGCCAGCAGCGCGCGGACAAACAATCAGCCCCAGCATTTT	CASSARTNNQPQHF
TRBD1	TRBJ1-3	NA	TRBV29-1	TGCAGCGTTATTCAGGGGGCGTCTGGAAACACCATATATTTT	CSVIQGASGNTIYF
NA	TRBJ1-5	NA	TRBV18	TGTGCCAGCTCCCACGACAGTGGCAATCAGCCCCAGCATTTT	CASSHDSGNQPQHF
NA	TRBJ1-5	NA	TRBV27	TGTGCCAGCAGTTTCGGAAGGGGTTCTCAGCCCCAGCATTTT	CASSFGRGSQPQHF